The clone carrying this T cell receptor (beta chain) was observed at least ten times. The antigen is unknown. Enrolled ophthalmopathy patients presented with a Clinical Activity Score of at least 3, a NOSPECS grade of at least 4, and disease duration under 3 months. Using RNA transcripts as the source, TCR beta CDR3 regions were amplified. First-round RT-PCR targeting the TCR CDR3 was performed with the HTBI primer set. TCRdb analysed the multiplex PCR reads with MiXCR anew, one entry per CDR3 protein. The sample carries about 640,000 distinct CDR3 sequences, under 25% recorded once. V was cut by 0 bases and J by 6 bases, with 24 bases left in between. Germline V gene data show CDR1 as LGHDT and CDR2 as YNNKEL (reference sequence). The CDR3 runs to 18 residues. The record originates from a study of T cells in Graves' hyperthyroidism and ophthalmopathy. About the research overall: Peripheral blood draws took place at initial diagnosis, ahead of any treatment. General study points: Among thyroid clonotypes expanded above 0.001, most also appeared in blood.

The clonotype comes from a man younger than 40 with Graves' ophthalmopathy. Sequencing input: blood. V is TRBV3-1 and J is TRBJ2-7, with a tentative D call TRBD2 (5 bases). CDR3 sequence (DNA): TGTGCCAGCAGCCAAGAGAGCTTGCGGCTAGCTCCGGGTGGCGAGCAGTACTTC. Translated, it gives CASSQESLRLAPGGEQYF.